This TCR beta chain came from a study of blood T cell repertoires in COVID-19. Study details: COVID-19 samples from acute and convalescent phases originated in the United States, Italy and Spain.

TCRdb keeps only in-frame clones here, not all; method: immunoSEQ multiplex PCR. The data contain roughly 100,000 clones, about 72% of them singletons. Losses at the gene ends were 6 bases for V and 4 bases for J; bases not matched to a gene: 5. The CDR3 consists of 15 residues. CDR1 and CDR2 (germline): MNHNY, SVGAGI (reference sequence). The sequencing sample was made of peripheral blood. V and J are TRBV6-6 and TRBJ2-1; 11 bases line up with TRBD1. The TCR was taken from a man in his fifties or sixties with active or convalescent COVID-19. The CDR3 here is CASSPGQGAYNEQFF. The CDR3 coding sequence is TGTGCCAGCAGCCCAGGACAGGGGGCATACAATGAGCAGTTCTTC.